These T cell receptor beta chains were read from a single sample in a study of blood T cell repertoires in COVID-19. Libraries were prepared by immunoSEQ multiplex PCR; TCRdb keeps only in-frame clonotypes and omits some of them. The sample shows 75,000 or so clones, 70% to 90% of them seen only once. The sequenced material came from peripheral blood. Every receptor here comes from a woman over 75 with active or convalescent COVID-19. The CDR3 runs from the conserved cysteine through the conserved F or W. The order of the fields is V gene, CDR3 protein.

v_gene: TRBV3-1/TRBV3-2
CDR3aa: CASSRLVGGDTQYF

v_gene: TRBV28
CDR3aa: CASKAADSPLHF

v_gene: TRBV7-2
CDR3aa: CASSLTWRGGGETQYF

v_gene: TRBV6-2/TRBV6-3
CDR3aa: CASSYTRQGGGYTF

v_gene: TRBV6-4
CDR3aa: CASSPSGQWEREGGDTQYF

v_gene: TRBV5-1
CDR3aa: CASSFGTSGGSSTDTQYF

v_gene: TRBV19
CDR3aa: CASSTQGTANYGYTF

v_gene: TRBV29-1
CDR3aa: CSVEIAGGPDTQYF

v_gene: TRBV10-3
CDR3aa: CAISAGRDTSPLHF

v_gene: TRBV28
CDR3aa: CASVQGDMNTEAFF

v_gene: TRBV19
CDR3aa: CASSRDGSTGSHEQYF

v_gene: TRBV6-5
CDR3aa: CASARTDLDGYTF

v_gene: TRBV7-9
CDR3aa: CASSLARGQGGTQYF

v_gene: TRBV7-9
CDR3aa: CASSLGHIGLPYEQYF

v_gene: TRBV5-1
CDR3aa: CASSSGGGKGDTQYF

v_gene: TRBV29-1
CDR3aa: CSVGAERGGLETQYF

v_gene: TRBV3-1/TRBV3-2
CDR3aa: CASSFWDTLNYGYTF

v_gene: TRBV3-1/TRBV3-2
CDR3aa: CASSLYFGGASSYEQYF

v_gene: TRBV6-2/TRBV6-3
CDR3aa: CASSNTGGPVPQHF

v_gene: TRBV4-2
CDR3aa: CASSQEFSGERDTQYF